Each of the 15 T cell receptor beta chains below was sequenced from the same sample in a study of siplizumab effects on memory and regulatory T cells. Only in-frame clones appear in the TCRdb table, and some are missing; sequencing was by immunoSEQ multiplex PCR. The sample records over 70,000 clones, approximately 90% being singletons. Sequences were obtained from CD4+ T cells sorted from blood. Every receptor here comes from a human donor in good health.

This chain joins TRBV18 and TRBJ1-1; 10 positions agree with TRBD1. The CDR3 loop spans 13 amino acids. V shed 1 base and J 8 bases; nucleotides not matched to a gene: 1. The germline gives CDR1 KGHSH, CDR2 LQKENI. The CDR3 region has the DNA TGTGCCAGCTCACCACGGACAGGGGGAGAAGCTTTCTTT. The encoded protein is CASSPRTGGEAFF.

The genes are TRBV6-5 and TRBJ1-2; D might be TRBD1 (6 bases). Trimming removed 4 bases at V and 10 bases at J, with 19 bases between. CDR1 and CDR2 (germline): MNHEY, SVGAGI. This CDR3 region has 14 residues. CDR3 in amino acids: CASSSNRVPGNYTF. Written as DNA, the CDR3 is TGTGCCAGCAGTTCAAACAGGGTACCCGGGAACTACACCTTC.

The rearrangement joins TRBV27 to TRBJ2-3, with 9 bases that match TRBD2. V dropped 10 bases and J dropped 4; count of bases not matched to a gene: 12. Per germline, CDR1 MNHEY and CDR2 SMNVEV (reference sequence). This CDR3 has 15 residues. The CDR3 nucleotides are TGTGCCACCGCAAGACTAGCGGTAGGCGCAGATACGCAGTATTTT. It yields the protein CATARLAVGADTQYF.

The chain employs TRBV29-1 and TRBJ2-2; D is perhaps TRBD2 (6 bases). The CDR3 has 14 residues. The germline V gene encodes CDR1 SQVTM and CDR2 ANQGSEA. V was pared by 6 bases and J by 5 bases, with 16 bases between. The CDR3 is CSVAEARGTGELFF. CDR3 in DNA: TGCAGCGTGGCCGAGGCCCGGGGGACCGGGGAGCTGTTTTTT.

The gene calls are TRBV10-3 and TRBJ2-7; the D is unclear. The CDR3 contains 11 residues. Germline CDR1 is ENHRY and CDR2 is SYGVKD. Trimming took 4 bases from V and 5 from J, leaving 6 bases between them. This CDR3 is CAISARHEQYF. Written as DNA, the CDR3 is TGTGCCATCAGTGCCCGCCACGAGCAGTACTTC.

This clone was recorded once. The chain recombines TRBV10-1 with TRBJ2-7, with D possibly matching TRBD1 (6 bases). V dropped 0 bases and J dropped 3 bases, with 6 bases sitting between them. CDR1 and CDR2 (germline): WNHNN, SYGVQD (reference sequence). The CDR3 is 13 amino acids. For the CDR3, the DNA is TGCGCCAGCAGTGAGTCGGACAGCTACGAGCAGTACTTC. This encodes CASSESDSYEQYF.

The chain recombines TRBV10-3 with TRBJ2-7, with 12 bases matching TRBD2. This CDR3 is 14 amino acids long. The germline V gene encodes CDR1 ENHRY and CDR2 SYGVKD. With 5 bases clipped from V and 3 bases from J, the junction kept 2 bases outside the gene matches. The CDR3 DNA is TGTGCCATCAGTATGACTAGCGGGAGCTACGAGCAGTACTTC. This sequence encodes CAISMTSGSYEQYF.

The chain links TRBV18 to TRBJ2-1; D is unresolved. The CDR3 sequence is 13 residues long. The germline gives CDR1 KGHSH, CDR2 LQKENI. The V gene lost 2 bases and the J gene lost 4 bases, with 6 bases spanning the gap. The CDR3 loop reads CASSPFQYNEQFF. The CDR3 coding sequence is TGTGCCAGCTCACCATTCCAATACAATGAGCAGTTCTTC.

The chain has TRBV10-3 and TRBJ1-2; TRBD1 matches 9 bases. Germline CDR1 ENHRY, CDR2 SYGVKD. The CDR3 consists of 13 residues. V was clipped by 8 bases and J by 4 bases; unmatched bases: 5. The CDR3 sequence: CAIGQGRGYGYTF. The CDR3 bases are TGTGCCATCGGACAGGGGAGGGGCTATGGCTACACCTTC.

DNA of the CDR3: TGTGCCAGCAGCTTAGAGCCCCCCAGGCGGCCTGGAAACACCATATATTTT. Protein sequence: CASSLEPPRRPGNTIYF. V usage is TRBV7-2 and J usage is TRBJ1-3; D unclear. Trimming took 1 base from V and 2 from J, leaving 15 bases between them. This CDR3 is 17 amino acids long. The germline V gene has CDR1 SGHTA and CDR2 FQGNSA.

The chain employs TRBV6-5 and TRBJ2-1; D remains unclear. V was cut by 0 bases and J by 9 bases, with 12 bases left in between. The germline gives CDR1 MNHEY, CDR2 SVGAGI. The CDR3 extends over 14 amino acids. Written as DNA, the CDR3 is TGTGCCAGCAGTTACTCGAGAGGTCTGGGTGAGCAGTTCTTC. Residues: CASSYSRGLGEQFF.

The chain is built from TRBV2 and TRBJ2-1; tentative D call: TRBD2 (5 bases). Germline V lookup: CDR1 SNHLY, CDR2 FYNNEI. This CDR3 has 13 amino acids. V lost 3 bases and J 6 bases, leaving 9 bases between the germline ends. The CDR3 region is CASSDSGINEQFF. The CDR3 nucleotides are TGTGCCAGCAGTGATTCCGGGATCAATGAGCAGTTCTTC.

The chain links TRBV30 to TRBJ1-1, with D perhaps matching TRBD1 (5 bases). The length of the CDR3 is 12 residues. The germline V gene has CDR1 GTSNPN and CDR2 SVGIG (reference sequence). V was trimmed by 4 bases and J by 11 bases, leaving 17 bases between them. CDR3 sequence (DNA): TGTGCCTGGACCCCGTCCGACAGCGAGGCTTTCTTT. Translation: CAWTPSDSEAFF.

This chain connects TRBV19 to TRBJ2-1; 9 nucleotides line up with TRBD1. Germline CDR1 LNHDA, CDR2 SQIVND (reference sequence). With V trimmed by 10 bases and J by 3 bases, 10 bases remained unmatched. This CDR3 has 15 residues. CDR3 bases: TGTGCCACCGCCGGTACAGGGGGCATCTACAATGAGCAGTTCTTC. It yields the protein CATAGTGGIYNEQFF.

The CDR3: CASSYRTGVSGYTF. CDR3 bases: TGTGCCAGCAGTTACCGGACAGGGGTCTCTGGCTACACCTTC. The V gene is TRBV6-5, the J gene TRBJ1-2, with 9 positions matching TRBD1. CDR3 length: 14 residues. V trimming: 2 bases; J trimming: 7 bases; junction bases outside the gene matches: 5. Germline assignment: CDR1 MNHEY and CDR2 SVGAGI.